This TCR beta chain was found in a study of T cells expressing NK-cell markers. Study conclusions and caveats: CD8+ T cells in over 5 donors included dominant NKG2C+ clonotypes at 1.0-7.0%.

Comments on this clonotype: The antigen remains unidentified.

The germline CDR1 and CDR2 sequences are KGHSH and LQKENI. This CDR3 is built from 17 residues. From the 5' RACE reads, TCRdb lists one entry per CDR3 protein and no DNA. The sample's table shows some 500,000 distinct CDR3 sequences. The chain combines TRBV18 with TRBJ2-3; TCRdb proposes TRBD1, but this gene call is untestable without DNA. This TCR was sampled from a woman aged 45-65 years in good health. The material sequenced was blood T cells: a sorted CD56 or NKG2C T cell subset, CD4+ or CD8+ T cells, or bulk PBMC T cells (not recorded which). The CDR3 is CASSPLGTGAGTDTQYF. Drawing the rest from reference TRBV18 and TRBJ2-3, the complete variable domain is NAGVMQNPRHLVRRRGQEARLRCSPMKGHSHVYWYRQLPEEGLKFMVYLQKENIIDESGMPKERFSAEFPKEGPSILRIQQVVRGDSAAYFCASSPLGTGAGTDTQYFGPGTRLTVL.